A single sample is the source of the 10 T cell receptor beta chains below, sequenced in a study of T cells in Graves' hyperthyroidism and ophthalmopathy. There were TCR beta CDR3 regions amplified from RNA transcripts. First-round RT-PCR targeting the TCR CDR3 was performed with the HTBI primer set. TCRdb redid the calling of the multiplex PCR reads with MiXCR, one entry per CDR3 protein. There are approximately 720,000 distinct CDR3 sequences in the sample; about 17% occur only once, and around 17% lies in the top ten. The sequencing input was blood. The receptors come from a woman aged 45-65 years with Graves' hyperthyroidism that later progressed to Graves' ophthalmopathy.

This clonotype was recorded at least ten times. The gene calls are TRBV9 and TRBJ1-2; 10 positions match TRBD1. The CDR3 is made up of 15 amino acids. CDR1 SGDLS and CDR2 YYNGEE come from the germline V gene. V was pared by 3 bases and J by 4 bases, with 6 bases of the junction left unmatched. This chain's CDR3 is CASSARGQGVYGYTF. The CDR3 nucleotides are TGTGCCAGCAGCGCCCGCGGACAGGGGGTCTATGGCTACACCTTC.

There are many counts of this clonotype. As DNA, the CDR3 is TGTGCCAGCAGCTCCTTAGCGGGAACCTACGAGCAGTACTTC. Residues: CASSSLAGTYEQYF. The V call is TRBV11-2, the J call TRBJ2-7, with 8 bases that match TRBD2. CDR3 length: 14 amino acids. Trimming cost V 4 bases and J 2 bases; bases outside gene matches: 4. Germline CDR1 is SGHAT and CDR2 is FQNNGV.

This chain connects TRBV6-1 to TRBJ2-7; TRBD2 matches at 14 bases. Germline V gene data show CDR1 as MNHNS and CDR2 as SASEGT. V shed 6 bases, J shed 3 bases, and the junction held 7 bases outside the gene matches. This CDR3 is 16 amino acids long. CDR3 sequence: CASRQGLAGGGYEQYF. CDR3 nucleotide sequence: TGTGCCAGCAGACAAGGACTAGCGGGGGGTGGCTACGAGCAGTACTTC.

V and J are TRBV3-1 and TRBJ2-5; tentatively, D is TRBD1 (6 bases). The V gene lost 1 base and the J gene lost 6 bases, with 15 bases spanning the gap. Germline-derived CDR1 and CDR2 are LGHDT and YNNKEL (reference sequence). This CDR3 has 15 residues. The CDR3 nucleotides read TGTGCCAGCAGCCAAGGGGGGACAAAAGGAAAGACCCAGTACTTC. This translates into CASSQGGTKGKTQYF.

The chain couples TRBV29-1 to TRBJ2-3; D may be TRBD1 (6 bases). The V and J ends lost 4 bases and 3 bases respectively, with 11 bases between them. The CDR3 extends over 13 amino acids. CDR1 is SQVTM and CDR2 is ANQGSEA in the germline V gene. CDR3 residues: CSVAQGGTDTQYF. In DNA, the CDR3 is TGCAGCGTTGCACAGGGCGGAACAGATACGCAGTATTTT.

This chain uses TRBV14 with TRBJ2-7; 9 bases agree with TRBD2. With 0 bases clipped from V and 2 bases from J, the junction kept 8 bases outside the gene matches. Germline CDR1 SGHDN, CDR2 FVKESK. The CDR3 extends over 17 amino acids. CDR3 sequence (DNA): TGTGCCAGCAGCCAAGATATTGGGCTAGCGGGAACCTACGAGCAGTACTTC. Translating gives CASSQDIGLAGTYEQYF.

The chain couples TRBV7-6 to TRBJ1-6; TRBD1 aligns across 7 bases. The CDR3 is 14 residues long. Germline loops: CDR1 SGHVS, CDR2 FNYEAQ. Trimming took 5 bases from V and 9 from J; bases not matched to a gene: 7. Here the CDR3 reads CASSPRGTASPLHF. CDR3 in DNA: TGTGCCAGCAGCCCCAGGGGGACAGCTTCACCCCTCCACTTT.

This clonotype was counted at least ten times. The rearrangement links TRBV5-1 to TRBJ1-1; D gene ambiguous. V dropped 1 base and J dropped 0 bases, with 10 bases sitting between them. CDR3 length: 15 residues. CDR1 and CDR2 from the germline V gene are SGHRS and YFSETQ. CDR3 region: CASSLTANMNTEAFF. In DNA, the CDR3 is TGCGCCAGCAGCTTGACAGCAAACATGAACACTGAAGCTTTCTTT. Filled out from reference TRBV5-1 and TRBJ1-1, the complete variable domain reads KAGVTQTPRYLIKTRGQQVTLSCSPISGHRSVSWYQQTPGQGLQFLFEYFSETQRNKGNFPGRFSGRQFSNSRSEMNVSTLELGDSALYLCASSLTANMNTEAFFGQGTRLTVV.

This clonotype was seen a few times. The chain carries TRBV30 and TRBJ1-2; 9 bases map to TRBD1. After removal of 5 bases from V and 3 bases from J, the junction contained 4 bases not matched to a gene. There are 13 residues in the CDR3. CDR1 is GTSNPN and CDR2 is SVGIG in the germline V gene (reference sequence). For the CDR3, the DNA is TGTGCCTGGGGGACAGGGTTTGACTATGGCTACACCTTC. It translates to CAWGTGFDYGYTF. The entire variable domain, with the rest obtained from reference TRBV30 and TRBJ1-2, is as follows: SQTIHQWPATLVQPVGSPLSLECTVEGTSNPNLYWYRQAAGRGLQLLFYSVGIGQISSEVPQNLSASRPQDRQFILSSKKLLLSDSGFYLCAWGTGFDYGYTFGSGTRLTVV.

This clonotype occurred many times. DNA for the CDR3: TGTGCCAGCAGCCAGGGACTAGCGGGGCAAGAGACCCAGTACTTC. Encoded protein: CASSQGLAGQETQYF. This chain links TRBV3-1 with TRBJ2-5, with 13 nucleotides matching TRBD2. With V trimmed by 3 bases and J by 2 bases, 0 bases remained unmatched. Germline-derived CDR1 and CDR2 are LGHDT and YNNKEL (reference sequence). This CDR3 has 15 residues.